Below are 20 T cell receptor beta chains sequenced from a single sample in a study of Graves' ophthalmopathy and Graves' hyperthyroidism (dated by TCRdb to the late 2010s). Sequencer: Illumina HiSeq 2000. TCR beta CDR3 regions were amplified from RNA transcripts for repertoire sequencing. HTBI primers and the Qiagen OneStep RT-PCR kit were used in a first-round RT-PCR, which was followed by a second-round multiplex PCR, size selection and purification. TCRdb passed the public sequencing reads through fastp at Q25 and MiXCR, retaining productive beta sequences. Each record represents a unique CDR3 protein, reported with the most common genes and DNA among its rows. The sample includes 150,000 to 200,000 distinct CDR3 sequences, with approximately 40% observed a single time. The ten top clones hold around 8.9% of the sample. Sequenced sample: peripheral blood. These receptors were collected from a man aged 25 to 40 with Graves' ophthalmopathy. Donor details come from another sample of the same person, matched by shared clones.

The CDR3 DNA sequence: TGTGCCACCAGCAGAGAGTCCATTTACGAGCAGTACTTC. Encoded protein: CATSRESIYEQYF. The chain has TRBV15 and TRBJ2-7; no clear D. The CDR3 length is 13 residues. V was trimmed by 0 bases and J by 4 bases, leaving 7 bases between them. Germline CDR1 and CDR2: LNHNV and YYDKDF (reference sequence).

This clonotype was recorded many times. The J gene is TRBJ1-2, the V gene TRBV7-2; D is uncertain. The V end lost 1 base, the J end lost 10 bases, and 13 bases lay between the germline ends. The germline gives CDR1 SGHTA, CDR2 FQGNSA. CDR3 length equals 13 residues. The CDR3 region has the DNA TGTGCCAGCAGCTTAGTCGGCAGGAATCCCTACACCTTC. It codes for CASSLVGRNPYTF.

The V gene is TRBV14, the J gene TRBJ2-7; 8 bases align to TRBD2. The ends lost 1 base at V and 5 bases at J; junction bases unmatched: 4. The length of the CDR3 is 14 residues. CDR1 and CDR2 (germline): SGHDN, FVKESK. DNA of the CDR3: TGTGCCAGCAGCCAAGTGGGACTAGGGAACGAGCAGTACTTC. Protein product: CASSQVGLGNEQYF.

In this sample, this clonotype turned up many times. The chain employs TRBV6-2 or TRBV6-3 and TRBJ2-7, with 8 bases that match TRBD2. The CDR3 has 15 residues. The germline gives CDR1 MNHEY, CDR2 SVGEGT. J was trimmed by 1 base and V by 7 bases; bases with no gene match: 9. CDR3 in DNA: TGTGCCAGCAAGGAATCTAGCGGGCATTCCTACGAGCAGTACTTC. It encodes CASKESSGHSYEQYF.

This clonotype was picked up many times. The V and J genes are TRBV2 and TRBJ2-7; 8 nucleotides agree with TRBD1. V was clipped by 4 bases and J by 5 bases; unmatched bases: 4. From germline, CDR1 is SNHLY and CDR2 FYNNEI. CDR3 length: 13 amino acids. DNA of the CDR3: TGTGCCAGCAGTGTGACAGGGGCCGACGAGCAGTACTTC. This gives the protein CASSVTGADEQYF.

This clonotype has ten or more counts. The chain has TRBV6-2 or TRBV6-3 and TRBJ1-1; no definite D call. CDR1 is MNHEY, CDR2 SVGEGT, per germline. Trimming took 2 bases from V and 4 from J, leaving 14 bases between them. This CDR3 has 15 amino acids. CDR3 DNA: TGTGCCAGCAGTTACCATAGGCCCCGGGGCACTGAAGCTTTCTTT. Protein: CASSYHRPRGTEAFF.

V is TRBV6-5 and J is TRBJ1-2; 11 nucleotides align to TRBD1. The J segment lost 0 bases and the V segment lost 3 bases, leaving 6 bases of the junction unmatched. Germline loops: CDR1 MNHEY, CDR2 SVGAGI. CDR3 length: 17 residues. CDR3 amino acids: CASSYLGTGGTNYGYTF. CDR3 nucleotides: TGTGCCAGCAGTTATCTAGGGACAGGGGGGACTAACTATGGCTACACCTTC.

The sample holds many counts of this clonotype. The chain employs TRBV28 and TRBJ2-7; TRBD1 aligns across 10 bases. This CDR3 has 15 residues. V shed 1 base, J shed 5 bases, and the junction held 5 bases outside the gene matches. In germline, CDR1 is MDHEN, CDR2 SYDVKM. As DNA, the CDR3 is TGTGCCAGCAGTTTATTAGCGGGACAGGGGAACGAGCAGTACTTC. This sequence encodes CASSLLAGQGNEQYF.

This clonotype was found once. The chain joins TRBV5-1 to TRBJ2-2; 10 bases are a match to TRBD2. CDR3 size: 16 residues. Germline V gene data show CDR1 as SGHRS and CDR2 as YFSETQ. J lost 3 bases, V lost 4 bases, and 6 bases had no gene match. Here the CDR3 reads CASSPRAGGDTGELFF. For the CDR3, the DNA is TGCGCCAGCAGCCCCCGAGCGGGAGGGGACACCGGGGAGCTGTTTTTT.

The chain links TRBV6-1 to TRBJ1-6; TRBD1 is a possible D gene (5 bases). Germline V gene data show CDR1 as MNHNS and CDR2 as SASEGT. The CDR3 has 15 amino acids. The V and J ends lost 5 bases and 0 bases respectively, with 8 bases between them. Here the CDR3 DNA reads TGTGCCAGCAGTAAGGACAACTCCTATAATTCACCCCTCCACTTT. This codes for CASSKDNSYNSPLHF.

This chain connects TRBV6-2 or TRBV6-3 to TRBJ1-2, with a possible D match to TRBD1 (6 bases). Trimming pared 4 bases from V and 2 bases from J, leaving 14 bases between. Per germline, CDR1 MNHEY and CDR2 SVGEGT. The CDR3 contains 15 residues. CDR3 protein: CASSLQNRANYGYTF. In DNA, the CDR3 is TGTGCCAGCAGTTTACAAAACAGGGCGAACTATGGCTACACCTTC.

This rearrangement joins TRBV18 to TRBJ2-7; 7 bases align to TRBD1. CDR3 size: 14 residues. The V gene's germline CDR1 is KGHSH and CDR2 LQKENI. V was clipped by 2 bases and J by 3 bases; unmatched bases: 4. This chain's CDR3 is CASSPDWDSYEQYF. The CDR3 DNA reads as TGTGCCAGCTCACCAGACTGGGACAGCTACGAGCAGTACTTC.

This clonotype showed up just a few times. The V and J genes are TRBV11-2 and TRBJ1-1; 7 bases line up with TRBD1. The germline CDR1 and CDR2 sequences are SGHAT and FQNNGV. The length of the CDR3 is 12 residues. V trimming: 5 bases; J trimming: 6 bases; junction bases outside the gene matches: 3. The CDR3 is CASSTTGAEAFF. CDR3 DNA sequence: TGTGCCAGCAGCACTACAGGGGCTGAAGCTTTCTTT.

This chain links TRBV6-2 or TRBV6-3 with TRBJ1-6; D gene unclear. Germline assignment: CDR1 MNHEY and CDR2 SVGEGT. Trimming took off 2 bases at V and 8 bases at J, with 4 bases between the two ends. This CDR3 is built from 12 residues. The CDR3 loop reads CASSYVDSPLHF. In DNA form, the CDR3 reads TGTGCCAGCAGTTACGTAGATTCACCCCTCCACTTT.

The table lists this clonotype with many counts. The rearrangement uses TRBV7-8 and TRBJ2-5; the D is unclear. There are 14 residues in the CDR3. Germline-derived CDR1 and CDR2 are SGHVS and FQNEAQ. Trimming stripped 1 base from V and 1 base from J, with 7 bases between. The chain's CDR3 is CASSLVTVQETQYF. In nucleotides, the CDR3 is TGTGCCAGCAGCTTAGTAACAGTCCAAGAGACCCAGTACTTC. Drawing the rest from reference TRBV7-8 and TRBJ2-5, the complete variable domain is GAGVSQSPRYKVAKRGQDVALRCDPISGHVSLFWYQQALGQGPEFLTYFQNEAQLDKSGLPSDRFFAERPEGSVSTLKIQRTQQEDSAVYLCASSLVTVQETQYFGPGTRLLVL.

The J gene is TRBJ1-1, the V gene TRBV6-5; TRBD1 might be the D (6 bases). Germline assignment: CDR1 MNHEY and CDR2 SVGAGI. The V gene lost 5 bases and the J gene lost 6 bases, with 13 bases spanning the gap. The CDR3 consists of 13 residues. CDR3 sequence reads: CASSTGQFAEAFF. CDR3 in DNA: TGTGCCAGCAGTACCGGACAGTTCGCTGAAGCTTTCTTT.

This clonotype was observed at least ten times. The chain uses TRBV11-3 and TRBJ1-1; 9 bases line up with TRBD1. This CDR3 is built from 18 residues. V lost 1 base and J lost 0; bases outside the gene matches: 9. The germline CDR1 and CDR2 sequences are SGHNT and YENEEA. The CDR3 loop reads CASSLVFDRGSVNTEAFF. The CDR3 coding sequence is TGTGCCAGCAGCTTAGTTTTTGACAGGGGGAGCGTGAACACTGAAGCTTTCTTT. The whole variable domain, filled in from reference TRBV11-3 and TRBJ1-1, reads EAGVVQSPRYKIIEKKQPVAFWCNPISGHNTLYWYLQNLGQGPELLIRYENEEAVDDSQLPKDRFSAERLKGVDSTLKIQPAELGDSAVYLCASSLVFDRGSVNTEAFFGQGTRLTVV.

This clonotype was detected many times. V usage is TRBV28 and J usage is TRBJ2-5, with D tentatively TRBD2 (6 bases). Trimming stripped 3 bases from V and 2 bases from J, with 13 bases between. The CDR3 is made up of 15 amino acids. Germline CDR1 MDHEN, CDR2 SYDVKM. The CDR3 coding sequence is TGTGCCAGCAGTTTCTTCGGACTACGTCAAGAGACCCAGTACTTC. It specifies CASSFFGLRQETQYF.

This clonotype appeared many times. The chain carries TRBV7-9 and TRBJ2-7; unclear D gene. The germline V gene encodes CDR1 SEHNR and CDR2 FQNEAQ (reference sequence). This CDR3 contains 17 residues. Trimming cost V 3 bases and J 2 bases, with 20 bases left between them. In nucleotides, the CDR3 is TGTGCCAGCAGCTTTGTTGCTAGTCAGTCTCCCACCTACGAGCAGTACTTC. This encodes CASSFVASQSPTYEQYF.

The chain is built from TRBV11-2 and TRBJ1-1; D possibly corresponds to TRBD1 (6 bases). The V and J ends lost 3 bases and 1 base respectively, with 15 bases between them. Germline CDR1 and CDR2: SGHAT and FQNNGV. The CDR3 length is 16 residues. The CDR3 DNA reads as TGTGCCAGCAGCTTTGACCGACAGGTGGGGAACACTGAAGCTTTCTTT. Protein sequence: CASSFDRQVGNTEAFF.